Sequencing of this T cell receptor (beta chain) was carried out in a study of T cells in Graves' hyperthyroidism and ophthalmopathy. Findings and caveats of the study: Most expanded thyroid clonotypes above 0.001 also appeared in blood. Stable hyperthyroidism was separated from ophthalmopathy by a model based on 13 V-J features.

Of note for this clonotype: Antigen specificity is unknown. One end of the junction varies from germline; a read error may be responsible.

This CDR3 is built from 16 residues. Per germline, CDR1 MNHEY and CDR2 SVGEGT. The TCR beta CDR3 regions underwent amplification using RNA transcripts as the source. Using the HTBI primer set, a first-round RT-PCR was run on the TCR CDR3. TCRdb re-called the multiplex PCR reads with MiXCR, one entry per CDR3 protein. The repertoire consists of hundreds of thousands of distinct CDR3 sequences, with approximately 15% occurring once and the leading ten covering almost 6%. The sequenced sample was blood. The chain links TRBV6-2 or TRBV6-3 to TRBJ2-1; 7 positions agree with TRBD1. The clonotype originates from a woman aged 25 to 39 with Graves' hyperthyroidism that later progressed to Graves' ophthalmopathy. The CDR3 nucleotides read TGTGCCGGCAGTAAAGCCCGGGACAGCTCCTACAATGAGCAGTTCTTC. Translating it yields CAGSKARDSSYNEQFF.